Included here is one T cell receptor (beta chain) sequence, with context. This clonotype was recorded a few times. Its target antigen remains unknown. No quality values exist for individual bases; no much larger clone is one base distant. This entry is derived from a study of blood T cells in healthy people across ages (dated by TCRdb to the mid-2010s). Looking at the study overall: Template switching captured roughly one uniquely barcoded TCR beta cDNA molecule per two T cells in model experiments. To track age-related changes in TCR beta repertoire diversity, the study relied on deep sequencing normalized with unique cDNA molecular identifiers. To avoid experimental bias, donors of different ages were spread randomly across the sequencing lanes. Four age groups were formed from the donors: young (average roughly 15 years), middle-aged (approximately 40), aged (around 68) and long-lived (around 82). The study analyzed two additional independent replicas of 1 million unique cDNA reads from the same blood draw for two donors, one aged 18 to 29 and one aged 80 or older. Study-wide conclusions, independent of this receptor: The CMV infection status of donors was not known, potentially confounding age-related changes in expanded clonotypes. There was a strong correlation between observed TCR beta diversity and the percentage of naive T cells measured by flow cytometry. Observed TCR beta diversity per million T cells fell roughly linearly with age, and a significant reduction was already apparent by age around 36. Conclusive comparison of naive and antigen-experienced compartments was prevented by the profiling of bulk unsorted PBMCs. Estimates of total diversity from one million sequenced T cells were regarded as lower bounds and underestimates. The long-lived group showed more naive CD4+ T cells, fewer expanded clones and increased TCR diversity than the aged group, suggesting age selection.

Donors were 39 systemically healthy Caucasian individuals from Russia aged roughly 6 to 90 years. Each donor gave 9.5 to 10 milliliters of peripheral blood, drawn into EDTA-treated Vacutainer tubes. PBMCs were isolated by Ficoll-Paque density-gradient centrifugation, with at least 6.5 million obtained per sample. Trizol reagent was used to extract total RNA from PBMCs, with at least 6 micrograms per sample. Naive CD45RAhigh/CD27high T cell percentages were measured by flow cytometry on a PBMC aliquot from every donor. Receptor amplification or capture employed 5' RACE. Sequencing used an Illumina HiSeq 2500. The second PCR ran for about 6 to 12 cycles and used a J-beta primer mix along with a sample-barcoded 5' primer. Each TCR beta cDNA molecule received a unique molecular identifier from a template-switch 5' adaptor carrying 12 random nucleotides. Each sample yielded at least 2.5 million CDR3-containing paired-end reads. First-strand cDNA synthesis was performed from all RNA using the Mint cDNA synthesis kit, with priming by a TRBC-specific oligonucleotide. Following uracil-DNA glycosylase treatment, all cDNA underwent a first 18-cycle PCR with the universal primers M1SS and BC2_uni_R. In the authors' own workflow: For normalization, 1 million high-quality reads were randomly selected from each sample, with every read carrying a distinct molecular identifier. Instead of being binned into consensus sequences, reads with shared molecular identifiers were discarded. MiTCR, run with a Q25 quality threshold and the strictest error-elimination algorithm, handled CDR3 identification, clonotype clustering and error correction. Lower-bound total TCR beta diversity was estimated with a nonparametric unseen species model using Euler transformation. TCRdb redid the processing of the public reads, applying fastp at Q25 and MiXCR, and retained in-frame beta chains. Rows are combined by CDR3 protein, so each entry shows the most common genes and DNA. TCRdb's processing, not the study's, gives the V and J calls here. For this sample there are hundreds of thousands of distinct CDR3 sequences; about 52% appear just once. The ten biggest clones cover roughly 31% of the sample.

The CDR3 spans 15 residues, from the cysteine through the phenylalanine. The DNA shown is the 45-base CDR3, in frame from base 1. V drops 8 bases and J drops 2 bases, leaving 19 bases in between. As encoded in the germline V gene, CDR1 is SGHTA while CDR2 is FQGNSA. The source is an older woman in good health. The rearranged segments are TRBV7-2 and TRBJ2-7, with the D gene tentatively TRBD1 or TRBD2, based on 6 matching bases in each. The specimen sequenced was blood. CDR3 protein: CASALVWRGAYEQYF. The base sequence is TGTGCCAGCGCCTTGGTGTGGAGGGGGGCCTACGAGCAGTACTTC.